This TCR beta chain originates from a study of cytomegalovirus exposure and HLA in healthy donors. Concerning this clone itself: The antigen is unknown.

There are 12 residues in the CDR3. V dropped 3 bases and J dropped 2 bases, with 5 bases sitting between them. Germline V CDR1 and CDR2: SEHNR, FQNEAQ (reference sequence). PCR primers comprised 60 Vbeta and 13 Jbeta primers. The table came from immunoSEQ multiplex PCR; TCRdb's copy has only in-frame clones and leaves some out. The sample yields about 110,000 clones, over 60% seen once. Points from the study as a whole: Relative to the approximately 630-donor mean, N-insertions were reportedly fewer in an Asian-associated ancestry cluster in a later analysis. Most observed TCR sequences were rare, whereas some public TCRs were detected in many donors. The later analysis indicated that the majority of CMV-associated TCR beta chains appeared HLA-restricted.

The rearrangement joins TRBV7-9 to TRBJ2-7; the D is unclear. Sequencing was done on a sample of PBMCs. This sequence originates from a woman in her fifties or sixties in good health and CMV-seropositive. CDR3 amino acids: CASSFYPYEQYF. The DNA for the CDR3 is TGTGCCAGCAGCTTCTATCCCTACGAGCAGTACTTC. Together with reference TRBV7-9 and TRBJ2-7, the CDR3 gives the full variable domain: DTGVSQNPRHKITKRGQNVTFRCDPISEHNRLYWYRQTLGQGPEFLTYFQNEAQLEKSRLLSDRFSAERPKGSFSTLEIQRTEQGDSAMYLCASSFYPYEQYFGPGTRLTVT.